The sequence of this T cell receptor (beta chain) was determined in a study of T cells in Graves' hyperthyroidism and ophthalmopathy (dated by TCRdb to between 2019 and 2020). In terms of the full investigation: Peripheral blood samples were taken at initial diagnosis, before any treatment was given. A discovery cohort of roughly 96 patients, roughly 40 with Graves' ophthalmopathy and more than 55 with stable Graves' hyperthyroidism, was used to find distinguishing TCR V-J signatures. Prospective prediction of ophthalmopathy was tested in an independent validation cohort consisting of under 20 hyperthyroidism patients and 15 to 17 patients who later progressed to ophthalmopathy. The roughly 90 discovery patients were divided at random into training and test sets in a 7:3 ratio. Thyroid tissue and blood T-cell repertoires from six Graves' hyperthyroidism patients were also compared in the study. Once sampling was done, hyperthyroidism patients were given methimazole at a starting dose of 30 mg daily, whereas ophthalmopathy patients were given high-dose intravenous methylprednisolone. According to the paper, TCR Vbeta CDR3 sequencing was carried out on 135 peripheral blood samples, which came from around 43 ophthalmopathy, roughly 75 hyperthyroidism and approximately 17 progressor patients. The investigation overall reported the following: In validation, the model predicted progression to ophthalmopathy a median of around 6.5 months before onset, with roughly 70% sensitivity and just under 75% specificity. Most expanded thyroid clonotypes (frequency above 0.001) were also found in blood, which suggests that blood repertoires may mirror thyroid immune responses. A 13 V-J signature model separated ophthalmopathy from stable hyperthyroidism, with roughly 88% sensitivity and about 81% specificity in cross-validation and 80%/75% in testing. No statistical method was used to set the sample size in advance, and investigators knew the group allocation.

Stable Graves' hyperthyroidism was defined as the absence of progression to ophthalmopathy over 18 months of follow-up. Hyperthyroidism patients were aged 18 to 65 years and newly diagnosed, with disease duration of less than 2 months. The study excluded patients with uncontrolled infections, other autoimmune diseases, pregnancy or lactation. Diagnoses were established on the basis of clinical symptoms, serum thyroxine and TRAb, thyroid ultrasound, and orbital computed tomography. PBMCs were separated from 7.5 to 10 ml of fresh peripheral blood using Ficoll-Paque density gradient centrifugation. Total RNA was extracted using Trizol reagent, and RNA quality was assessed on an Agilent 2100 Bioanalyzer. The TCR beta CDR3 regions were amplified from the RNA transcripts. The first round of RT-PCR for the TCR CDR3 was performed with the HTBI primer set and the Qiagen OneStep RT-PCR kit. A second multiplex PCR round built the libraries, followed by size selection and purification. Libraries were sequenced paired-end with 100 bp reads on an Illumina HiSeq2000. The source study handled its data this way. SOAPnuke was used to process the raw data, throwing out any read that contained adapters or uncalled bases, had a mean Phred below 15, or lacked an exact constant-primer or identifier match. COPE v1.2.5 was used to merge high-quality paired reads, and clonotypes were defined as unique nucleotide sequences. Clonotypes were aligned to IMGT TRBV, TRBD and TRBJ reference segments using MiTCR v1.1. The analysis was restricted to V-J combinations with a frequency above 0.0001, which together covered 99.2% of the repertoires. A TCS score was defined as the ratio between F50 (clonal expansion) and ExV (chaos), using BLOSUM62-based TCRdist between CDR3 peptides within each V-J. Welch's t-statistics and random forest reduced fewer than 550 V-J features to 13, which were used in a naive Bayes classifier (R e1071). Using fastp at Q25 and MiXCR, TCRdb reprocessed the public reads and kept productive beta chains. Every CDR3 protein is listed once, alongside the most common genes and DNA of its rows. The authors' filters were not applied to this entry. The table for this sample lists 600,000 to 650,000 distinct CDR3 sequences; 15% to 20% of them were counted only once. Together, the top ten hold around 4% of the sample.

This clonotype has ten or more counts. The antigen this receptor binds is unknown. Per-nucleotide qualities are absent, and no much larger clonotype sits a single base away. Sequencing was performed on blood. This TCR came from a woman aged 25 to 39 with Graves' hyperthyroidism.

Here is the DNA: TGCAGTGCTAGGCCGGGGACGTACACTGAAGCTTTCTTT. Translated, this gives CSARPGTYTEAFF. The chain links TRBV20-1 with TRBJ1-1; 5 matching bases give a weak D call of TRBD1. The germline V gene (reference sequence) specifies DFQATT as CDR1 and SNEGSKA as CDR2. There are 13 amino acids in the CDR3, from cysteine to phenylalanine inclusive. Solely the CDR3 DNA is kept, with 39 bases framed from the first base. The V end loses 3 bases and the J end loses 3 bases, and a stretch of 11 bases separates them.